The rows below give T cell receptor beta chains drawn from one sample of a study of T cell responses to AZD1222 COVID-19 vaccine. Profiling relied on immunoSEQ multiplex PCR, and the TCRdb table lists in-frame clones only, not all of them. The data contain 100,000 or so clones, roughly 90% of them singletons. The sequences come from peripheral blood, collected on day 0 of AZD1222 vaccination. Receptor source: an adult in good health. The CDR3 runs from the conserved cysteine through the conserved F or W. A D gene is named only where the DNA matches it firmly. Clone sizes are given selectively: once, few, many, or a class where the clone is expanded.

v_gene	len	j_gene	d_gene	abundance	CDR3aa	CDR3nt
TRBV27	15	TRBJ2-1	TRBD2	NA	CASTKSGGARNEQFF	TGTGCCAGCACGAAAAGCGGGGGGGCACGCAATGAGCAGTTCTTC
TRBV9	15	TRBJ1-5	NA	NA	CASSGHRVSNQPQHF	TGTGCCAGCAGCGGACACAGGGTTTCCAATCAGCCCCAGCATTTT
TRBV29-1	11	TRBJ1-2	NA	once	CSVEFGEGYTF	TGCAGCGTTGAATTTGGGGAGGGCTACACCTTC
TRBV18	17	TRBJ2-1	NA	NA	CASSPPPAEGSYNEQFF	TGTGCCAGCTCACCACCCCCGGCCGAGGGCTCCTACAATGAGCAGTTCTTC
TRBV30	12	TRBJ1-2	NA	NA	CAWSRQNYGYTF	TGTGCCTGGTCCCGGCAAAACTATGGCTACACCTTC
TRBV23-1	14	TRBJ1-6	NA	NA	CASSQFWGRICAHF	TGCGCCAGCAGTCAGTTTTGGGGGCGAATTTGCGCCCACTTT
TRBV12-3/TRBV12-4	13	TRBJ1-1	NA	NA	CASSFHGVPEAFF	TGTGCCAGCAGTTTTCACGGGGTACCTGAAGCTTTCTTT
TRBV7-3	15	TRBJ1-6	NA	NA	CASSQTGAQNSPLHF	TGTGCCAGCAGCCAAACCGGGGCGCAAAATTCACCCCTCCACTTT
TRBV6-5	13	TRBJ1-1	NA	NA	CASSMTANTEAFF	TGTGCCAGCAGCATGACAGCGAACACTGAAGCTTTCTTT
TRBV30	12	TRBJ2-4	TRBD2	NA	CAWSAGPYIQYF	TGTGCCTGGTCAGCGGGGCCGTACATTCAGTACTTC
TRBV6-5	16	TRBJ1-1	NA	NA	CASSYSSAGWNYEAFF	TGTGCCAGCAGTTACTCGAGCGCCGGGTGGAACTATGAAGCTTTCTTT
TRBV7-9	13	TRBJ2-1	TRBD1	NA	CASSLSAQGVQFF	TGTGCCAGCAGCTTGTCCGCACAGGGGGTCCAGTTCTTC
TRBV28	15	TRBJ2-3	TRBD2	NA	CASSFQRGVTDTQYF	TGTGCCAGCAGTTTCCAGCGGGGGGTGACAGATACGCAGTATTTT
TRBV30	15	TRBJ1-2	NA	NA	CAWSVRGRAGYGYTF	TGTGCCTGGAGTGTACGGGGTCGGGCGGGCTATGGCTACACCTTC
TRBV29-1	13	TRBJ2-7	TRBD1	NA	CSAMTGVSYEQYF	TGCAGCGCTATGACAGGGGTATCCTACGAGCAGTACTTC
TRBV7-9	16	TRBJ2-2	TRBD1	NA	CASSRFLGQGGGELFF	TGTGCCAGCAGCCGATTCCTCGGACAGGGCGGCGGGGAGCTGTTTTTT
TRBV5-4	15	TRBJ2-7	NA	NA	CASSLPGPATYEQYF	TGTGCCAGCAGTTTACCGGGCCCCGCAACCTACGAGCAGTACTTC
TRBV6-2/TRBV6-3	15	TRBJ2-1	TRBD2	NA	CASSSGTSTYNEQFF	TGTGCCAGCAGTAGCGGGACGTCGACCTACAATGAGCAGTTCTTC
TRBV19	14	TRBJ1-4	NA	NA	CASQLGGTNEKLFF	TGTGCCAGCCAGTTGGGGGGAACTAATGAAAAACTGTTTTTT
TRBV7-2	12	TRBJ2-5	NA	NA	CASSLNEETQYF	TGTGCCAGCAGCTTAAATGAAGAGACCCAGTACTTC
TRBV12-3/TRBV12-4	13	TRBJ1-5	NA	NA	CASSFDSNQPQHF	TGTGCCAGCAGTTTCGATAGCAATCAGCCCCAGCATTTT
TRBV7-9	12	TRBJ1-5	NA	few	CASRGDNQPQHF	TGTGCCAGCAGGGGGGACAATCAGCCCCAGCATTTT
TRBV6-6	14	TRBJ1-6	NA	NA	CASSLEGGPSALHF	TGTGCCAGCAGTTTGGAAGGGGGTCCCTCGGCCCTCCACTTT
TRBV7-6	15	TRBJ1-5	TRBD1	NA	CASSGGQGDNQPQHF	TGTGCCAGCAGTGGGGGACAGGGGGATAACCAGCCCCAGCATTTT
TRBV6-6	15	TRBJ1-6	TRBD1	NA	CASSYPGQGAVPLHF	TGTGCCAGCAGTTACCCGGGACAGGGGGCCGTACCCCTCCACTTT
TRBV7-9	12	TRBJ1-2	NA	NA	CASSFESYGYTF	TGTGCCAGCAGCTTCGAGAGCTATGGCTACACCTTC
TRBV18	13	TRBJ1-2	NA	NA	CASSQASGIGYTF	TGTGCCAGCTCACAAGCGAGCGGGATTGGCTACACCTTC
TRBV5-1	16	TRBJ2-2	TRBD1	NA	CASSSGQGAFTGELFF	TGCGCCAGCAGCTCCGGACAGGGGGCGTTCACCGGGGAGCTGTTTTTT